The 6 T cell receptor beta chains below all came from one sample that was sequenced in a study of blood T cell repertoires in COVID-19. Profiled with immunoSEQ multiplex PCR; TCRdb holds only in-frame clones, not every one. The sample records over 85,000 clones, over 75% being singletons. The sequenced sample consisted of peripheral blood. These receptors originate from a man between 60 and 75 years old with acute or convalescent COVID-19.

This clone was seen a single time. The rearrangement joins TRBV6-5 to TRBJ2-3, with 7 bases that match TRBD1. Germline loops: CDR1 MNHEY, CDR2 SVGAGI. V dropped 7 bases and J dropped 1; count of bases not matched to a gene: 5. The CDR3 extends over 14 amino acids. CDR3 in DNA: TGTGCCAGCAACTCCGGGACAGGCACAGATACGCAGTATTTT. Encoded protein: CASNSGTGTDTQYF.

The chain is built from TRBV5-1 and TRBJ2-1; 7 positions match TRBD1. Trimming removed 0 bases from V and 8 bases from J; junction bases left unmatched: 8. Germline V gene lookup returns CDR1 SGHRS and CDR2 YFSETQ. The CDR3 is made up of 15 amino acids. The CDR3, as DNA: TGCGCCAGCAGCTTGGACGGCAGGGGGTATGATGAGCAGTTCTTC. It is translated as CASSLDGRGYDEQFF.

The genes are TRBV15 and TRBJ1-1, with no clear D. Deletions cut 5 bases from V and 1 base from J, with 8 bases between. The CDR3 has 13 amino acids. Looked up from germline, CDR1 is LNHNV and CDR2 is YYDKDF (reference sequence). CDR3 sequence: CATSATQNTEAFF. The CDR3 nucleotides are TGTGCCACCAGCGCTACGCAGAACACTGAAGCTTTCTTT. Drawing the rest from reference TRBV15 and TRBJ1-1, the complete variable domain is DAMVIQNPRYQVTQFGKPVTLSCSQTLNHNVMYWYQQKSSQAPKLLFHYYDKDFNNEADTPDNFQSRRPNTSFCFLDIRSPGLGDTAMYLCATSATQNTEAFFGQGTRLTVV.

This chain connects TRBV6-4 to TRBJ2-2, with a tentative D call TRBD2 (7 bases). Germline CDR1 is MRHNA and CDR2 is SNTAGT. V dropped 4 bases and J dropped 4 bases, with 13 bases sitting between them. The CDR3 runs 15 residues. CDR3 sequence: CASSAQGGGTGELFF. In DNA, the CDR3 is TGTGCCAGCAGTGCACAGGGCGGGGGCACCGGGGAGCTGTTTTTT.

This sequence joins TRBV5-1 and TRBJ1-2; D gene ambiguous. CDR1 SGHRS and CDR2 YFSETQ come from the germline V gene. This CDR3 has 15 residues. The V gene lost 2 bases and the J gene lost 4 bases, with 15 bases spanning the gap. The CDR3, as DNA: TGCGCCAGCAGCTTACGCCCCACAGAGATCTATGGCTACACCTTC. Translation: CASSLRPTEIYGYTF.

This rearrangement joins TRBV6-5 to TRBJ1-4; TRBD1 matches 7 bases. Per the germline V gene, CDR1 is MNHEY and CDR2 is SVGAGI. Germline trimming cut 7 bases from V and 7 bases from J; bases unmatched to any gene: 12. This CDR3 is built from 15 residues. CDR3 DNA: TGTGCCAGCACGAGACAGGGCTTAATCGGTGAAAAACTGTTTTTT. Its translation: CASTRQGLIGEKLFF.